The sequence of this T cell receptor beta chain was determined in a study of CD8 T cells in Susac syndrome. The CDR3 runs 16 residues. V shed 4 bases and J 5 bases; nucleotides not matched to a gene: 11. Germline V CDR1 and CDR2: SGHNT, YYREEE (reference sequence). Roughly 0.45 to 1 ug RNA was reverse transcribed with random hexamers. TCRdb passed the immunoSEQ multiplex PCR reads through MiXCR, listing each CDR3 protein once. Found here are 200,000 or so distinct CDR3 sequences, 80% to 95% of them singletons; the top ten hold roughly 0.15%. The V and J genes are TRBV5-4 and TRBJ2-1; TRBD2 aligns across 8 bases. The sample was CD8+ T cells from PBMCs. This TCR came from a human donor with multiple sclerosis. The CDR3 here is CASSKLAVPRDNEQFF. CDR3 bases: TGTGCCAGCAGCAAACTAGCGGTCCCAAGGGACAATGAGCAGTTCTTC. The full variable domain, completed using reference TRBV5-4 and TRBJ2-1, is ETGVTQSPTHLIKTRGQQVTLRCSSQSGHNTVSWYQQALGQGPQFIFQYYREEENGRGNFPPRFSGLQFPNYSSELNVNALELDDSALYLCASSKLAVPRDNEQFFGPGTRLTVL.